The rows below give T cell receptor beta chains drawn from one sample of a study of immune evolution from preneoplasia to lung adenocarcinoma. Profiling relied on immunoSEQ multiplex PCR, and the TCRdb table lists in-frame clones only, not all of them. The table has roughly 7,800 clones, 72% seen once. The sample taken for sequencing was FFPE lung adenocarcinoma in situ tissue. Receptors originate from a donor older than 65 with lung adenocarcinoma. Some clones in this sample may be carry-over from other donors' samples. CDR3s include the opening cysteine and the closing phenylalanine or tryptophan. The D gene is left open where the match is weak. The size field is filled for only some rows; it gives once, few, many or a size class.

TRBD2,TRBV5-6,TRBJ2-7,-,CASMGLAGATYEQYF,TGTGCCAGCATGGGGCTAGCGGGGGCGACCTACGAGCAGTACTTC
-,TRBV7-2,TRBJ1-4,-,CASSLVSVSNEKLFF,TGTGCCAGCAGCTTAGTATCAGTCTCTAATGAAAAACTGTTTTTT
-,TRBV5-6,TRBJ2-3,-,CASRGRSSTDTQYF,TGTGCCAGCAGGGGACGTAGCTCAACAGATACGCAGTATTTT
-,TRBV29-1,TRBJ1-4,-,CSVGQWGTNEKLFF,TGCAGCGTTGGCCAGTGGGGAACTAATGAAAAACTGTTTTTT
-,TRBV19,TRBJ2-1,-,CASSMSRGQVSYNEQFF,TGTGCCAGTAGTATGAGCAGGGGTCAGGTCTCCTACAATGAGCAGTTCTTC
-,TRBV19,TRBJ1-4,-,CASSSHQKREKLFF,TGTGCCAGTAGCAGCCATCAAAAGCGTGAAAAACTGTTTTTT
TRBD1,TRBV30,TRBJ2-6,-,CARNGDRGLSGANVLTF,TGTGCCCGGAACGGGGACAGGGGCCTCTCTGGGGCCAACGTCCTGACTTTC
-,TRBV25-1,TRBJ2-3,-,CASSDSWIATDTQYF,TGTGCCAGCAGTGATTCTTGGATAGCCACAGATACGCAGTATTTT
-,TRBV7-8,TRBJ1-2,-,CASTPEGTNYGYTF,TGTGCCAGCACCCCGGAGGGAACCAACTATGGCTACACCTTC
TRBD1,TRBV5-4,TRBJ2-1,once,CASSQGTGTGTYNEQFF,TGTGCCAGCAGTCAGGGGACAGGGACAGGGACATACAATGAGCAGTTCTTC
-,TRBV10-1,TRBJ2-3,-,CASSESGRGTQYF,TGCGCCAGCAGTGAGTCTGGCCGTGGTACGCAGTATTTT
-,TRBV5-1,TRBJ1-4,-,CASSLAGVTNEKLFF,TGCGCCAGCAGCTTGGCGGGCGTTACTAATGAAAAACTGTTTTTT
-,TRBV30,TRBJ2-5,-,CAWSVSGGGKTQYF,TGTGCCTGGAGTGTATCCGGGGGCGGGAAGACCCAGTACTTC
-,TRBV6-1,TRBJ1-5,-,CASKGVGSNQPQHF,TGTGCCAGCAAAGGGGTTGGTAGCAATCAGCCCCAGCATTTT
-,TRBV5-6,TRBJ1-1,-,CASSSLRAASTEAFF,TGTGCCAGCAGTTCGCTTAGGGCCGCGAGCACTGAAGCTTTCTTT
TRBD1,TRBV7-3,TRBJ2-1,-,CASSLLPSAGGAYNEQFF,TGTGCCAGCAGCTTATTGCCCTCTGCAGGGGGCGCGTACAATGAGCAGTTCTTC
-,TRBV6-5,TRBJ2-1,-,CASSYSGGFGDEQFF,TGTGCCAGCAGTTACTCGGGGGGATTCGGCGATGAGCAGTTCTTC
-,TRBV7-6,TRBJ1-1,few,CASSPEAGTNTEAFF,TGTGCCAGCAGCCCGGAGGCGGGGACGAACACTGAAGCTTTCTTT
-,TRBV5-1,TRBJ2-5,-,CASSLDPGSGQETQYF,TGCGCCAGCAGCTTGGATCCAGGCAGCGGCCAAGAGACCCAGTACTTC
-,TRBV19,TRBJ1-2,large,CASSFQETFYGYTF,TGTGCCAGTAGTTTTCAGGAGACTTTCTATGGCTACACCTTC
TRBD1,TRBV5-1,TRBJ1-1,-,CASSLAGTGIEAFF,TGCGCCAGCAGCTTGGCCGGGACAGGGATTGAAGCTTTCTTT
TRBD1,TRBV6-1,TRBJ2-1,-,CASGQGDDEQFF,TGTGCCAGCGGACAGGGGGACGATGAGCAGTTCTTC
TRBD1,TRBV5-5,TRBJ2-5,once,CASTRDRGRETQYF,TGTGCCAGCACCCGGGACAGGGGACGGGAGACCCAGTACTTC
TRBD2,TRBV5-6,TRBJ2-1,few,CASSWTSASYNEQFF,TGTGCCAGCAGCTGGACTAGCGCCTCCTACAATGAGCAGTTCTTC
-,TRBV30,TRBJ2-7,-,CAWSRAVSYEQYF,TGTGCCTGGTCCCGAGCGGTCTCCTACGAGCAGTACTTC
-,TRBV4-3,TRBJ2-5,-,CASSQEVDGGETQYF,TGCGCCAGCAGCCAAGAGGTGGACGGGGGAGAGACCCAGTACTTC
-,TRBV4-1,TRBJ2-5,-,CASSQGASGAQETQYF,TGTGCCAGCAGCCAGGGGGCTAGCGGGGCACAAGAGACCCAGTACTTC
-,TRBV5-6,TRBJ2-2,-,CASSLQSWDTGELFF,TGTGCCAGCAGCTTACAGTCCTGGGACACCGGGGAGCTGTTTTTT
-,TRBV28,TRBJ2-4,-,CASSLQGLAKNIQYF,TGTGCCAGCAGTTTACAGGGCCTAGCCAAAAACATTCAGTACTTC
-,TRBV11-2,TRBJ2-7,-,CASSLTEYEQYF,TGTGCCAGCAGCTTAACCGAATACGAGCAGTACTTC
-,TRBV5-1,TRBJ2-7,large,CASSLDGSTYEQYF,TGCGCCAGCAGCTTGGATGGCTCGACCTACGAGCAGTACTTC
-,TRBV10-3,TRBJ2-7,-,CAISGQQAGGRTYEQYF,TGTGCCATCAGCGGACAACAGGCCGGGGGGCGGACCTACGAGCAGTACTTC
TRBD2,TRBV25-1,TRBJ2-7,-,CASSEEETSDYEQYF,TGTGCCAGCAGTGAAGAAGAGACTAGCGACTACGAGCAGTACTTC
-,TRBV9,TRBJ1-1,-,CASSVQDMNTEAFF,TGTGCCAGCAGTGTCCAGGACATGAACACTGAAGCTTTCTTT
TRBD2,TRBV7-7,TRBJ2-5,-,CASSLGLAGEETQYF,TGTGCTAGCAGCTTAGGACTAGCGGGAGAAGAGACCCAGTACTTC
-,TRBV6-5,TRBJ2-1,-,CASSSPTSSYNEQFF,TGTGCCAGCAGTTCCCCGACTAGCTCCTACAATGAGCAGTTCTTC
TRBD2,TRBV6-1,TRBJ2-1,few,CASSATSGGADEQFF,TGTGCCAGCAGTGCGACTAGCGGGGGGGCCGATGAGCAGTTCTTC
-,TRBV5-1,TRBJ1-1,-,CASSWGSNTEAFF,TGCGCCAGCAGCTGGGGCTCGAACACTGAAGCTTTCTTT
-,TRBV30,TRBJ2-3,once,CAWGTTDTQYF,TGTGCCTGGGGGACCACAGATACGCAGTATTTT
-,TRBV4-1,TRBJ2-5,-,CASSQEGSSETQYF,TGCGCCAGCAGCCAAGAGGGCTCGTCCGAGACCCAGTACTTC
-,TRBV15,TRBJ2-1,-,CATSRERQGFGYNEQFF,TGTGCCACCAGCAGAGAACGTCAGGGGTTCGGTTACAATGAGCAGTTCTTC
-,TRBV5-1,TRBJ2-7,-,CASSPYGVYEQYF,TGCGCCAGCAGCCCGTACGGGGTCTACGAGCAGTACTTC
TRBD1,TRBV15,TRBJ1-1,-,CATSRGRPGTGNTEAFF,TGTGCCACCAGCAGAGGCCGCCCCGGGACAGGGAACACTGAAGCTTTCTTT
TRBD1,TRBV19,TRBJ1-2,-,CASMADRGLSSAYGYTF,TGTGCCAGTATGGCCGACAGGGGGCTCTCCTCGGCATATGGCTACACCTTC
-,TRBV11-3,TRBJ1-1,-,CASSSGERAFF,TGTGCCAGCAGCTCCGGGGAAAGGGCTTTCTTT
-,TRBV19,TRBJ2-1,-,CASRDSGRDEQFF,TGTGCCAGTAGGGACTCAGGGCGCGATGAGCAGTTCTTC
-,TRBV15,TRBJ1-2,-,CATSRSDIPNYGYTF,TGTGCCACCAGCAGATCGGACATTCCTAACTATGGCTACACCTTC
TRBD1,TRBV18,TRBJ2-1,-,CASSPIGQGEREQFF,TGTGCCAGCTCACCAATCGGGCAGGGGGAACGTGAGCAGTTCTTC